Below, 11 T cell receptor beta chains from the same sample are listed, as sequenced in a study of cytotoxic CD8 clonotypes in ibrutinib-treated CLL. Sequencing was performed with immunoSEQ multiplex PCR; in TCRdb, only in-frame clones are kept and a portion is missing. The top ten clones hold 13% of a sample with 40,000 or so clones, almost 70% of them seen once. The material was PBMCs, obtained after 12 months of ibrutinib treatment. The receptors were gathered from a human donor with chronic lymphocytic leukemia.

The chain recombines TRBV30 with TRBJ2-7, with D possibly matching TRBD2 (5 bases). The V end lost 2 bases, the J end lost 2 bases, and 13 bases lay between the germline ends. CDR1 GTSNPN and CDR2 SVGIG come from the germline V gene (reference sequence). The CDR3 is made up of 14 amino acids. In DNA form, the CDR3 reads TGTGCCTGGAGTCACTGGAGGCGGCCCTACGAGCAGTACTTC. Protein: CAWSHWRRPYEQYF.

Ten or more counts support this clone. The V call is TRBV6-5, the J call TRBJ2-1; tentatively, D is TRBD2 (6 bases). There are 14 residues in the CDR3. The V end lost 6 bases, the J end lost 9 bases, and 18 bases lay between the germline ends. Germline CDR1 and CDR2: MNHEY and SVGAGI. As DNA, the CDR3 is TGTGCCAGCAGGGGGACTCTTTCTATGGGTGAGCAGTTCTTC. This gives the protein CASRGTLSMGEQFF.

CDR3 amino acids: CASSSGRGRSLYNEQFF. In nucleotides, the CDR3 is TGTGCCAGCAGCTCCGGCAGAGGGCGATCCCTCTACAATGAGCAGTTCTTC. J is TRBJ2-1 and V is TRBV11-2, with a weak D call TRBD2 (5 bases). The CDR3 has 17 residues. CDR1 SGHAT and CDR2 FQNNGV come from the germline V gene. V was trimmed by 4 bases and J by 3 bases, leaving 19 bases between them.

J is TRBJ1-4 and V is TRBV30; D gene ambiguous. Trimming cost V 0 bases and J 0 bases, with 11 bases left between them. The germline gives CDR1 GTSNPN, CDR2 SVGIG (reference sequence). CDR3 length equals 16 residues. The DNA for the CDR3 is TGTGCCTGGAGTGTCCGTATAGGCGCAACTAATGAAAAACTGTTTTTT. This translates into CAWSVRIGATNEKLFF.

The CDR3 loop reads CASRTESTGELFF. CDR3 coding DNA: TGTGCCAGCAGAACAGAGAGCACCGGGGAGCTGTTTTTT. The chain has TRBV2 and TRBJ2-2; D gene ambiguous. The length of the CDR3 is 13 residues. The V gene lost 6 bases and the J gene lost 4 bases, with 9 bases spanning the gap. The germline gives CDR1 SNHLY, CDR2 FYNNEI.

This clone has a handful of counts. This chain joins TRBV6-1 and TRBJ1-5; D possibly corresponds to TRBD1 (5 bases). Trimming shortened V by 8 bases and J by 5 bases, and 10 bases separated the two germline ends. The CDR3 extends over 12 amino acids. Germline V lookup: CDR1 MNHNS, CDR2 SASEGT. CDR3 DNA sequence: TGTGCCAGCGTTTGGGGGGATCAGCCCCAGCATTTT. Residues: CASVWGDQPQHF.

This sequence joins TRBV4-2 and TRBJ2-3; 8 nucleotides line up with TRBD2. The junction had 6 bases not matched to a gene; V was cut back by 1 base and J by 3 bases. Germline V gene data show CDR1 as LGHNA and CDR2 as YNFKEQ. This CDR3 contains 16 residues. The CDR3 DNA follows: TGTGCCAGCAGCCAAGGAGCGGGGGCGGGAACAGATACGCAGTATTTT. It yields the protein CASSQGAGAGTDTQYF.

V is TRBV14 and J is TRBJ2-7, with 9 bases that match TRBD2. This CDR3 is built from 14 residues. The ends lost 2 bases at V and 3 bases at J; junction bases unmatched: 2. Germline V gene data show CDR1 as SGHDN and CDR2 as FVKESK. The CDR3 DNA is TGTGCCAGCAGCCAACTAGCGGGGATCTACGAGCAGTACTTC. It yields the protein CASSQLAGIYEQYF.

V and J are TRBV4-1 and TRBJ2-7; the D is unclear. Germline V lookup: CDR1 MGHRA, CDR2 YSYEKL. V lost 1 base to trimming and J lost 11 bases, with 21 bases between them. The CDR3 is 15 amino acids. The CDR3 nucleotides are TGCGCCAGCAGCCAAGGGGTAGCCACACTCCCCCGCAAGTACTTC. Translated: CASSQGVATLPRKYF.

This clone was counted a few times. CDR3 residues: CASSSTGRYEQYF. In DNA form, the CDR3 reads TGTGCCAGCAGCTCGACCGGCCGCTACGAGCAGTACTTC. The genes are TRBV7-2 and TRBJ2-7, with D unclear. Trimming stripped 4 bases from V and 3 bases from J, with 10 bases between. Germline assignment: CDR1 SGHTA and CDR2 FQGNSA. The CDR3 runs to 13 residues.

V gene TRBV19 combines with J gene TRBJ2-7; 10 bases are a match to TRBD1. The V gene end was trimmed by 6 bases and the J gene end by 3 bases; junction bases not matched to a gene: 8. This CDR3 has 15 amino acids. Germline V CDR1 and CDR2: LNHDA, SQIVND (reference sequence). The CDR3 DNA reads TGTGCCAGTAGCTACTCCGGGACAGGGGTCTACGAGCAGTACTTC. Encoded protein: CASSYSGTGVYEQYF.